A selection of T cell receptor beta chains follows, all from one sample in a study of shared clonotypes between healthy human individuals. Generated by immunoSEQ multiplex PCR, the TCRdb table keeps only in-frame clones and is missing some. The data show 450,000 to 500,000 clones, with more than 65% seen just once and 9.5% to 15% held by the top ten. Sequenced material: PBMCs. Source of these receptors: a woman aged 40 to 50 in good health. Some clones in this sample may be carry-over from other donors' samples. The CDR3 runs from the conserved cysteine through the conserved F or W. The D gene is left open where the match is weak. A clone size is listed for some rows: how often the clone was seen (once, few, many), or a class if it is expanded.

>TRBJ2-1|TRBV7-2|.|.
TGTGCCAGCAGCCCTCGTGGTGCCTCCGGTGAGCAGTTCTTC
CASSPRGASGEQFF
>TRBJ2-3|TRBV28|TRBD2|.
TGTGCCAGCAGTCTAGCAACTAGCGGTAGCACAGATACGCAGTATTTT
CASSLATSGSTDTQYF
>TRBJ1-5|TRBV4-3|.|once
TGCGCCAGCAGCCAAGATCTAGGTCAGCCCCAGCATTTT
CASSQDLGQPQHF
>TRBJ1-5|TRBV18|.|.
TGTGCCAGCTCACGGGGAGGCAATCAGCCCCAGCATTTT
CASSRGGNQPQHF
>TRBJ2-1|TRBV7-3|TRBD2|once
TGTGCCAGCAGCATCGAGCGGGGGAGCTCCTACAATGAGCAGTTCTTC
CASSIERGSSYNEQFF
>TRBJ1-2|TRBV19|.|.
TGTGCCAGTAGTGAGGGGCAGACCCGGGGCTACACCTTC
CASSEGQTRGYTF
>TRBJ2-7|TRBV29-1|TRBD2|.
TGCAGCGTTGACGTCGGAACTAGCGGACTCTACGAGCAGTACTTC
CSVDVGTSGLYEQYF
>TRBJ2-7|TRBV21-1|.|.
TGTGCCAGCAGCCCCCACGGCGGGACAGCCGCCTACGAGCAGTACTTC
CASSPHGGTAAYEQYF
>TRBJ1-5|TRBV6-5|.|.
TGTGCCAGCAGTTACTCGGGTTTGGGGAGTCAGCCCCAGCATTTT
CASSYSGLGSQPQHF
>TRBJ2-7|TRBV7-2|.|few
TGTGCCAGCAGTTTTCCATGGAGCGACGAGCAGTACTTC
CASSFPWSDEQYF
>TRBJ2-7|TRBV30|TRBD2|.
TGTGCCTGGGAAGTAGCGGGAGGCTACGAGCAGTACTTC
CAWEVAGGYEQYF
>TRBJ2-5|TRBV28|TRBD2|.
TGTGCCAGCAGTCCGCCGGGACTAGCGGTCCAAGAGGGCCAGTACTTC
CASSPPGLAVQEGQYF
>TRBJ2-5|TRBV9|.|.
TGTGCCAGCAGCGTAATAGGAGCGGAGCAAGAGACCCAGTACTTC
CASSVIGAEQETQYF
>TRBJ2-7|TRBV30|TRBD1|.
TGTGCCTGGAGTCCCCGGACAGGGGCGTCCTACGAGCAGTACTTC
CAWSPRTGASYEQYF
>TRBJ2-7|TRBV5-1|.|.
TGCGCCAGCAGCCCAGACACCGCGGGGCTCGAGCAGTACTTC
CASSPDTAGLEQYF
>TRBJ2-1|TRBV6-4|.|.
TGTGCCAGCAGTGACTCGACCGGTAGGGGGGATGAGCAGTTCTTC
CASSDSTGRGDEQFF
>TRBJ2-3|TRBV10-3|.|.
TGTGCCAGCAATGTAGGGGCCGCCGGCGTACCAGATACGCAGTATTTT
CASNVGAAGVPDTQYF
>TRBJ2-5|TRBV30|.|.
TGTGCCTGGAGTATAAAGGGGCTCCGGGAGACCCAGTACTTC
CAWSIKGLRETQYF
>TRBJ2-7|TRBV7-2|TRBD1|.
TGTGCCAGCAGCTTATCGGGGGGACAGGGTCGATACGAGCAGTACTTC
CASSLSGGQGRYEQYF
>TRBJ1-2|TRBV20-1|.|.
TGCAGTGCCCTGGACTTATATGGCTACACCTTC
CSALDLYGYTF
>TRBJ1-5|TRBV28|TRBD1|.
TGTGCCAGCAGCACCAGACAGGGCGGGAGGCACCCGGGCAATCAGCCCCAGCATTTT
CASSTRQGGRHPGNQPQHF
>TRBJ2-7|TRBV7-9|TRBD2|.
TGTGCCAGCAGCTTTCGGTGGGGACTAGCGGGAGACGAGCAGTACTTC
CASSFRWGLAGDEQYF
>TRBJ2-1|TRBV6-5|TRBD2|.
TGTGCCAGCAGTTCTCAAGCGGCGGGGGACAATGAGCAGTTCTTC
CASSSQAAGDNEQFF
>TRBJ2-1|TRBV29-1|TRBD2|many
TGCAGCGTTGTAGAGCGGGAGGTACACAATGAGCAGTTCTTC
CSVVEREVHNEQFF
>TRBJ2-5|TRBV28|.|few
TGTGCCAGCAGTTTAAATGGGGCGACCCAGTACTTC
CASSLNGATQYF
>TRBJ2-7|TRBV7-2|.|.
TGTGCCAGCAGCTCGACCGCCGGGTCCTCTTCTAAGTACTTC
CASSSTAGSSSKYF
>TRBJ1-1|TRBV9|.|.
TGTGCCAGCAGCGTAGGTACAGTGACTTACACTGAAGCTTTCTTT
CASSVGTVTYTEAFF
>TRBJ1-2|TRBV4-1|.|.
TGCGCCAGCAGCCAAGATGTCAACCCGAACTATGGCTACACCTTC
CASSQDVNPNYGYTF
>TRBJ2-2|TRBV6-4|.|.
TGTGCCAGCAGTGGAGAGGACACCGGGGAGCTGTTTTTT
CASSGEDTGELFF
>TRBJ1-1|TRBV6-1|TRBD1|.
TGTGCCAGCAGGTTAGGGGGACAGGGTCCTTTCTTT
CASRLGGQGPFF
>TRBJ1-2|TRBV27|.|few
TGTGCCAGCAGTTCCCTTGGACAGAAGGGAGACTATGGCTACACCTTC
CASSSLGQKGDYGYTF
>TRBJ1-3|TRBV29-1|.|.
TGCAGCGTTGAAGGCTGGGGTAACACCATATATTTT
CSVEGWGNTIYF
>TRBJ2-2|TRBV5-1|.|.
TGCGCCAGCAGCTTGGGACAGGCCACCGGGGAGCTGTTTTTT
CASSLGQATGELFF
>TRBJ1-1|TRBV18|.|once
TGTGCCAGCTCACCGGATATTAGGTCTGAAGCTTTCTTT
CASSPDIRSEAFF
>TRBJ2-7|TRBV2|TRBD2|.
TGTGCCAGCAGCCTGGGACTAGAGGTCGAGCAGTACTTC
CASSLGLEVEQYF
>TRBJ2-1|TRBV6-4|.|few
TGTGCCAGCAGTGACCAGACTGGGGGGAGTTACAATGAGCAGTTCTTC
CASSDQTGGSYNEQFF
>TRBJ2-3|TRBV7-2|.|.
TGTGCCAGCAGCCTGGGGGCGGGAGAAGATACGCAGTATTTT
CASSLGAGEDTQYF
>TRBJ1-2|TRBV28|.|.
TGTGCCAGCAGTCCTGGACAGTTTAACTATGGCTACACCTTC
CASSPGQFNYGYTF
>TRBJ2-7|TRBV5-1|TRBD2|.
TGCGCCAGCAGTCCAAGAGCGGGAGGGCCTTCCGAGCAGTACTTC
CASSPRAGGPSEQYF
>TRBJ2-2|TRBV9|.|.
TGTGCCAGCAGTAGAGTCGAACAGAGGACCGGGGAGCTGTTTTTT
CASSRVEQRTGELFF
>TRBJ2-3|TRBV27|TRBD1|.
TGTGCCAGCAGCCCGGGGACAGCACTTTACCTCACAGATACGCAGTATTTT
CASSPGTALYLTDTQYF
>TRBJ2-2|TRBV30|.|.
TGTGCCTGGAGAGTGAGAGTATTGAACACCGGGGAGCTGTTTTTT
CAWRVRVLNTGELFF
>TRBJ2-7|TRBV11-1|.|.
TGTGCCAGCAGCTTAGCTGCCCGGGACACCTACGAGCAGTACTTC
CASSLAARDTYEQYF
>TRBJ2-4|TRBV23-1|.|few
TGCGCCAGCAGACAGGGAGACATTCAGTACTTC
CASRQGDIQYF
>TRBJ2-1|TRBV29-1|TRBD2|.
TGCAGCGTCATCGGACTAGCGGGGGCCTACAATGAGCAGTTCTTC
CSVIGLAGAYNEQFF
>TRBJ2-7|TRBV27|.|.
TGTGCCAGCAGTCCCCTTCCGGAGGGTGCCTACGAGCAGTACTTC
CASSPLPEGAYEQYF
>TRBJ2-1|TRBV19|TRBD2|.
TGTGCCAGTAGTGCCCCGGGACTAGCGGGAGGATATGAGCAGTTCTTC
CASSAPGLAGGYEQFF
>TRBJ2-2|TRBV4-1|TRBD2|.
TGCGCCAGCAGCCAAGGGACTAGCGGGAGCCGGAACACCGGGGAGCTGTTTTTT
CASSQGTSGSRNTGELFF
>TRBJ2-4|TRBV6-1|TRBD1|.
TGTGCCAGCAGTCCACCGGGACAGGAAAACATTCAGTACTTC
CASSPPGQENIQYF
>TRBJ2-3|TRBV27|.|.
TGTGCCAGCAGTATCGGACCTCTGGTGTATTTT
CASSIGPLVYF
>TRBJ1-1|TRBV7-3|.|.
TGTGCCAGCAGTTTACTAGGGGAGAACACTGAAGCTTTCTTT
CASSLLGENTEAFF
>TRBJ2-3|TRBV5-1|.|.
TGCGCCAGCCGAGCCGCAGAGGTCGTGGATACGCAGTATTTT
CASRAAEVVDTQYF
>TRBJ1-4|TRBV7-9|.|.
TGTGCCAGCAGCTTATCTTCAACTAATGAAAAACTGTTTTTT
CASSLSSTNEKLFF
>TRBJ2-1|TRBV30|.|few
TGTGCCTGGAGTGGTGGGAGCTCCTACAATGAGCAGTTCTTC
CAWSGGSSYNEQFF
>TRBJ2-1|TRBV5-4|TRBD2|.
TGTGCCAGCAGCGTACTAGCGGGAGAGGACAATGAGCAGTTCTTC
CASSVLAGEDNEQFF
>TRBJ2-3|TRBV5-4|.|.
TGTGCCAGCAGCTTGGGTGGGGGGCTTGGAGATACGCAGTATTTT
CASSLGGGLGDTQYF
>TRBJ1-5|TRBV15|TRBD1|.
TGTGCCACCAGCAGAGACTTTAGGGACAGGGGAGACAATCAGCCCCAGCATTTT
CATSRDFRDRGDNQPQHF
>TRBJ1-2|TRBV6-5|TRBD1|.
TGTGCCAGCAGCCCCAGACAGGGTTCCTATGGCTACACCTTC
CASSPRQGSYGYTF
>TRBJ1-5|TRBV6-1|.|.
TGTGCCAGCAATCAGGGAAATCGTAATCAGCCCCAGCATTTT
CASNQGNRNQPQHF